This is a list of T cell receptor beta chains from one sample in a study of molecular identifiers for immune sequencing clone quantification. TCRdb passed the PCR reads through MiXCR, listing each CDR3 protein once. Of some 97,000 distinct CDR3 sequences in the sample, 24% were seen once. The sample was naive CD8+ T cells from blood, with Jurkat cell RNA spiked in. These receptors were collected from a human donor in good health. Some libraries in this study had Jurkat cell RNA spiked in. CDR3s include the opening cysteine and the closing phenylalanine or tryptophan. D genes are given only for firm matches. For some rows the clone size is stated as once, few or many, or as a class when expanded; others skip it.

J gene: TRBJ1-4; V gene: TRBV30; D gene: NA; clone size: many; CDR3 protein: CAWSWSYNEKLFF; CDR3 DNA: TGTGCCTGGAGTTGGAGTTATAATGAAAAACTGTTTTTT
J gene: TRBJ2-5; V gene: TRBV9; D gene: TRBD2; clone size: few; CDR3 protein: CASSPPSGAETQYF; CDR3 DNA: TGTGCCAGCAGCCCCCCTAGCGGGGCCGAGACCCAGTACTTC
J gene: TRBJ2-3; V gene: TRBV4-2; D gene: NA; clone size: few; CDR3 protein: CASSQVPQGGSTDTQYF; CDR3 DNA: TGTGCCAGCAGCCAAGTCCCTCAGGGGGGAAGCACAGATACGCAGTATTTT
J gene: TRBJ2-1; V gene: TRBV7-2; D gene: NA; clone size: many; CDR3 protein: CASSLALGPIEQFF; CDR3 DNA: TGTGCCAGCAGCTTAGCCCTAGGTCCGATTGAGCAGTTCTTC
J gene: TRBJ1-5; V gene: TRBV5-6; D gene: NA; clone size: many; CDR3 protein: CASSSTETSNQPQHF; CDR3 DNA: TGTGCCAGCAGCTCGACAGAAACTAGCAATCAGCCCCAGCATTTT
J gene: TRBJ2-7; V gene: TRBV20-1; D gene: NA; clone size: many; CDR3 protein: CSASPRAYSYEQYF; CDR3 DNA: TGCAGTGCTAGTCCCAGGGCGTACTCCTACGAGCAGTACTTC
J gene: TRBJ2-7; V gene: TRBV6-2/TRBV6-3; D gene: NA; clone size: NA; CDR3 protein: CASSYNRRSGYEQYF; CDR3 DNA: TGTGCCAGCAGTTACAATCGCCGGAGCGGCTACGAGCAGTACTTC
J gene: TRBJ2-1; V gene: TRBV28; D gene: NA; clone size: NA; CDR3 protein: CASSLVSSYNEQFF; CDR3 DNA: TGTGCCAGCAGTTTGGTAAGCTCCTACAATGAGCAGTTCTTC
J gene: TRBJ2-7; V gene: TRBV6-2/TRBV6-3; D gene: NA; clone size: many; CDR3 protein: CASSYVVPPVEQYF; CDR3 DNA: TGTGCCAGCAGTTACGTGGTTCCTCCGGTGGAGCAGTACTTC
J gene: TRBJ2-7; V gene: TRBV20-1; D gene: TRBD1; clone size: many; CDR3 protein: CSARDHRGLLDEQYF; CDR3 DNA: TGCAGTGCTAGAGATCACAGGGGGCTGTTGGACGAGCAGTACTTC
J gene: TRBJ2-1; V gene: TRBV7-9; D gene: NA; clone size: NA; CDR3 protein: CASSLTSFRRNNEQFF; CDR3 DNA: TGTGCCAGCAGCTTAACGTCGTTTCGCAGAAACAATGAGCAGTTCTTC
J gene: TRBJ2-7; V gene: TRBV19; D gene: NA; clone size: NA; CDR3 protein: CASSILPHVQGVNEQYF; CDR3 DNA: TGTGCCAGTAGTATCCTGCCTCATGTGCAGGGAGTAAACGAGCAGTACTTC
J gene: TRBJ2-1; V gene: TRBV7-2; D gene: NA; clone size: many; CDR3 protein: CASTESSYNEQFF; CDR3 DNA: TGTGCCAGCACTGAGAGCTCCTACAATGAGCAGTTCTTC
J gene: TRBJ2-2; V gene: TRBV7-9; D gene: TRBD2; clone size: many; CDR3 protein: CASSLSQLAADGNTGELFF; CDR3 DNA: TGTGCCAGCAGCTTATCCCAACTAGCGGCGGATGGAAACACCGGGGAGCTGTTTTTT
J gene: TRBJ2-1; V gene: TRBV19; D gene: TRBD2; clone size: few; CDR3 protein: CASSASGNGFNEQFF; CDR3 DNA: TGTGCCAGTAGTGCTAGCGGGAACGGATTCAATGAGCAGTTCTTC
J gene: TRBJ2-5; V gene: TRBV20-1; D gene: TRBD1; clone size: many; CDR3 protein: CSASQRDRSIQETQYF; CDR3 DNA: TGCAGTGCTAGCCAAAGGGACAGATCTATCCAAGAGACCCAGTACTTC
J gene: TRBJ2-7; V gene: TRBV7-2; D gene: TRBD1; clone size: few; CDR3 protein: CASSYRGTGLHEQYF; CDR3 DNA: TGTGCCAGCAGCTATCGAGGGACAGGGCTCCACGAGCAGTACTTC
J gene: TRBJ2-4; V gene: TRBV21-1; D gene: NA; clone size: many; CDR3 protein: CASSKGQGGLAKNIQYF; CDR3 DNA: TGTGCCAGCAGCAAAGGCCAGGGGGGCTTAGCCAAAAACATTCAGTACTTC
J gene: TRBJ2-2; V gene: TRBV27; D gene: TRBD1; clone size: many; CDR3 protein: CASSTTGVGTGELFF; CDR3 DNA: TGTGCCAGCAGCACAACAGGGGTGGGGACCGGGGAGCTGTTTTTT
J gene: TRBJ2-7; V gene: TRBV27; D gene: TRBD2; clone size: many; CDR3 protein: CASSLLLAGSWEQYF; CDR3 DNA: TGTGCCAGCAGTTTGTTGCTAGCGGGAAGCTGGGAGCAGTACTTC
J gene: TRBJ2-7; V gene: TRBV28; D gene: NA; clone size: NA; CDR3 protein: CASGRGPSCEQYF; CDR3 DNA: TGTGCCAGCGGGCGGGGACCCTCCTGCGAGCAGTACTTC
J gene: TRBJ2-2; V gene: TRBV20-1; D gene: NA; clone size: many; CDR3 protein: CSARAGEDTGELFF; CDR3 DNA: TGCAGTGCTAGGGCAGGGGAGGACACCGGGGAGCTGTTTTTT
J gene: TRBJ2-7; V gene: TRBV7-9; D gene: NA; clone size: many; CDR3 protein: CASNLLIDEQYF; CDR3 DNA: TGTGCCAGCAACCTCCTTATTGACGAGCAGTACTTC
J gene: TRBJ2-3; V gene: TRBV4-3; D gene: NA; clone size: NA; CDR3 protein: CARRQAPGFGGAPQSF; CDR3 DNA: TGCGCCCGCCGCCAAGCGCCCGGGTTTGGTGGAGCTCCGCAGTCTTTT